The clone carrying this T cell receptor (beta chain) showed up just a few times. Other DNA sequences from this sample encode an identical CDR3 as well. The entry originates in a study of blood T cell repertoires in COVID-19. Study at large: COVID-19 samples from acute and convalescent phases originated in the United States, Italy and Spain.

The CDR3 length is 12 residues. V was cut by 0 bases and J by 5 bases, with 4 bases left in between. The germline V gene has CDR1 KGHSH and CDR2 LQKENI. Sequencing used immunoSEQ multiplex PCR; TCRdb keeps in-frame clones, though not all of them. Among a few hundred thousand clones, approximately 91% were seen once, and the ten largest hold approximately 0.7%. The clonotype comes from a human donor in a cohort sampled during active COVID-19. Sequenced material: peripheral blood. The rearrangement links TRBV18 to TRBJ1-1; D unresolved. In DNA form, the CDR3 reads TGTGCCAGCTCACCACCCGGGACTGAAGCTTTCTTT. It yields the protein CASSPPGTEAFF. The full variable domain, with the rest looked up from reference TRBV18 and TRBJ1-1, is NAGVMQNPRHLVRRRGQEARLRCSPMKGHSHVYWYRQLPEEGLKFMVYLQKENIIDESGMPKERFSAEFPKEGPSILRIQQVVRGDSAAYFCASSPPGTEAFFGQGTRLTVV.